One sample yielded the 5 T cell receptor beta chains listed below, sequenced in a study of blood T cell repertoires in COVID-19. Some clones are missing from TCRdb's copy, which holds only in-frame ones; the method was immunoSEQ multiplex PCR. The sample yields roughly 200,000 clones, 80% to 90% seen once. Sequencing was performed on peripheral blood. The receptors stem from a woman aged 80 or over with COVID-19, enrolled during active disease.

This chain connects TRBV7-8 to TRBJ1-4; D might be TRBD1 (6 bases). Germline CDR1 is SGHVS and CDR2 is FQNEAQ. The CDR3 is made up of 16 amino acids. V was shortened by 1 base and J by 7 bases, with 16 bases between the two germline ends. CDR3 sequence (DNA): TGTGCCAGCAGCTTAGGGGCCGGGACAACGCCTGAAAAACTGTTTTTT. Translation: CASSLGAGTTPEKLFF.

The chain carries TRBV27 and TRBJ1-4, with TRBD1 matching 8 bases. V gave up 5 bases and J gave up 5 bases; unmatched junction bases: 7. CDR1 MNHEY and CDR2 SMNVEV come from the germline V gene (reference sequence). The CDR3 runs 15 residues. CDR3 nucleotides: TGTGCCAGCAGTGCCCCCGGGACAGGAAATGAAAAACTGTTTTTT. Protein: CASSAPGTGNEKLFF.

This clone showed up just once. The gene calls are TRBV13 and TRBJ2-7, with 8 bases aligning to TRBD2. Germline assignment: CDR1 PRHDT and CDR2 FYEKMQ (reference sequence). This CDR3 has 16 residues. V gave up 4 bases and J gave up 4 bases; unmatched junction bases: 12. This CDR3 is CASSSASGGERYEQYF. DNA of the CDR3: TGTGCCAGCAGCTCGGCCAGCGGGGGTGAGCGGTACGAGCAGTACTTC.

This chain uses TRBV5-1 with TRBJ1-1, with 9 bases that match TRBD1. V lost 4 bases and J lost 8; bases outside the gene matches: 9. This CDR3 spans 14 amino acids. CDR1 and CDR2 from the germline V gene are SGHRS and YFSETQ. CDR3 nucleotides: TGCGCCAGCAGCCGGGGGACAGGGCCGGGAGAAGCTTTCTTT. Translation: CASSRGTGPGEAFF.

V and J are TRBV2 and TRBJ1-5; 9 bases are shared with TRBD1. J was trimmed by 5 bases and V by 8 bases; bases with no gene match: 10. The CDR3 totals 15 residues. Germline assignment: CDR1 SNHLY and CDR2 FYNNEI. The CDR3 reads CASEPDRGGDQPQHF. The DNA for the CDR3 is TGTGCCAGCGAACCGGACAGGGGAGGTGATCAGCCCCAGCATTTT. Looking up the rest from reference TRBV2 and TRBJ1-5 gives the full variable domain: EPEVTQTPSHQVTQMGQEVILRCVPISNHLYFYWYRQILGQKVEFLVSFYNNEISEKSEIFDDQFSVERPDGSNFTLKIRSTKLEDSAMYFCASEPDRGGDQPQHFGDGTRLSIL.